This TCR beta chain was recorded in a study of cytomegalovirus exposure and HLA in healthy donors. At the level of the study: Of all 400 or so donors who were genotyped, 75% to 85% belonged to the Caucasian-associated ancestry cluster. General observations from the study: A prior analysis recorded that most TCR beta V segments were productive about 87% or about 30% of the time. The authors excluded some V segments, including TRBV6-2 and TRBV6-3, as indistinguishable.

Comment on this clone: Its specificity is unknown.

With V trimmed by 0 bases and J by 5 bases, 2 bases remained unmatched. The germline V gene has CDR1 SGHRS and CDR2 YFSETQ. The length of the CDR3 is 14 residues. Primers: 60 Vbeta forward and 13 Jbeta reverse. Repertoires were generated with immunoSEQ multiplex PCR, while TCRdb's copy carries only in-frame clones and drops some. Of around 93,000 clones in the sample, about four fifths were seen once. This chain connects TRBV5-1 to TRBJ2-7; 10 positions match TRBD2. Sequencing was carried out using PBMCs. The TCR comes from a woman aged 40-49 years in good health and CMV-seronegative. CDR3 DNA: TGCGCCAGCAGCTTGGCCAGCGGGGGGGACGAGCAGTACTTC. Translating gives CASSLASGGDEQYF.